This T cell receptor (beta chain) was sequenced for a study of blood T cell repertoires in COVID-19 (dated by TCRdb to the early 2020s). Describing the broader study: Samples covering the acute and convalescent phases of COVID-19 were provided by collaborators in the United States, Italy and Spain. The material from the prospective study consisted of cDNA or gDNA derived from T cells, B-cell-depleted T cells, or PBMCs. Deeply sampled blood TCRbeta repertoires from subjects exposed to, actively infected with, or recovered from COVID-19 were included in the dataset. The repertoires were released in a freely available public database intended as a resource for research on the immune response to SARS-CoV-2. The samples were drawn from two sources: the first 160 participants of the ongoing ImmuneRACE study, and over 1,000 subjects contributed by 6 global collaborators. Sample metadata almost always included a de-identified subject ID, COVID-19 status, age in years and sex. Where available, HLA class I and class II types were taken from metadata supplied by the sample provider and were not determined by assay-based typing. Overall study outcomes, separate from this receptor: The quantity of clinical and demographic metadata differed by source and by participant and was supplied without curation.

Whole blood was collected in K2EDTA tubes by collaborating institutions according to the institutions' own protocols. For TCRbeta analysis, collaborators shipped samples as frozen whole blood, isolated PBMCs, or DNA extracted from either of those sample types. For this clone: Its specific antigen is unknown. No per-base quality is available; no much larger clone lies one base away.

A distance of 14 bases separates the germline ends of V and J, which lose 4 bases and 0 bases respectively. Per the germline V gene, SGDLS is the CDR1 and YYNGEE is the CDR2. The CDR3 covers 16 residues, taking in both the cysteine and the phenylalanine. The only DNA kept is the CDR3, 48 bases in frame from the first base. TCRbeta CDR3 regions were amplified from genomic DNA using the immunoSEQ Assay, a bias-controlled multiplex PCR. Processing in the source paper ran as follows. Within the assay, amplification of reference gene primers was used to estimate how many nucleated cells each sample contained. To quantify the absolute abundance of each unique TCRbeta CDR3 rearrangement, sequence reads were collapsed and filtered. Productive Simpson clonality was computed per sample as the square root of Simpson's diversity index over productive rearrangements. TCRdb's version of the immuneACCESS table is confined to in-frame rearrangements and falls short of the full clone set. An unresolved V gene accounts for under half of the shortfall where checked; the remainder is of unknown origin. D and trimming were read from the DNA, whereas the V and J calls and clone size are those reported in that table. The sample table holds 90,000 to 95,000 clones, of which about 88% were seen once. The top ten clones comprise less than 6% of the sample.

The chain uses TRBV9 and TRBJ1-3; tentative D gene TRBD1, with 6 bases matching. This TCR derives from an elderly woman with active COVID-19. The specimen sequenced was peripheral blood. The DNA is as follows: TGTGCCAGCAGCCTCGGGGGGGCCAACTCTGGAAACACCATATATTTT. This gives the protein CASSLGGANSGNTIYF.